This TCR beta chain was recorded in a study of shared clonotypes between healthy human individuals. A word on this clone: The target antigen is unknown.

On sorted subsets, replicate PCRs used roughly 220 ng DNA, or around 30,000 T cell genomes. Sequenced by immunoSEQ multiplex PCR; TCRdb stores in-frame clones only, minus some. Of about 2.2 million clones in the sample, just under 95% were seen once. Whole-study results and caveats: Sharing of clonotypes among donors was expected to vary with sequencing depth. Naive subsets tended to show greater estimated richness than memory subsets.

The naive CD8 population came from CD45RO-negative cells selected for CCR7, without terminally differentiated effector memory CD45RA+ cells. Healthy and HIV-negative, the adult donors had no recent acute infections or vaccinations. Germline loops: CDR1 MDHEN, CDR2 SYDVKM. This CDR3 contains 16 residues. The V gene lost 3 bases and the J gene lost 2 bases, with 14 bases spanning the gap. This clonotype was sampled from a man in his late teens or twenties in good health. Some clones in this sample may be carry-over from other donors' samples. The chain joins TRBV28 to TRBJ1-5, with D possibly TRBD1 on 5 matching bases. Sequenced sample: naive CD8+ T cells from PBMCs. DNA for the CDR3: TGTGCCAGCAGTTTGAGGTGGGGAGGGGGCAATCAGCCCCAGCATTTT. This translates into CASSLRWGGGNQPQHF. Full variable domain (rest looked up from reference TRBV28 and TRBJ1-5): DVKVTQSSRYLVKRTGEKVFLECVQDMDHENMFWYRQDPGLGLRLIYFSYDVKMKEKGDIPEGYSVSREKKERFSLILESASTNQTSMYLCASSLRWGGGNQPQHFGDGTRLSIL.